One and the same sample provided the 18 T cell receptor beta chains below, sequenced in a study of cytomegalovirus exposure and HLA in healthy donors. It was with 60 Vbeta and 13 Jbeta primers that the PCR ran. Clones were sequenced by immunoSEQ multiplex PCR, and TCRdb holds only the in-frame ones, with some missing. The sample lists about 120,000 clones, 8% to 10% occurring once. What was sequenced was PBMCs. These receptors were taken from a man in his thirties or forties in good health and CMV-seronegative.

This clone came up a few times. The V call is TRBV10-3, the J call TRBJ1-3; D may be TRBD1 (6 bases). The CDR3 has 14 amino acids. Germline lookup yields CDR1 ENHRY and CDR2 SYGVKD. V was cut by 8 bases and J by 0 bases, with 11 bases left in between. The CDR3, as DNA: TGTGCCATCTCGGACAGAAACTCTGGAAACACCATATATTTT. It encodes CAISDRNSGNTIYF.

There are a few counts of this clone. The chain has TRBV4-2 and TRBJ2-7; D remains ambiguous. Trimming took 2 bases from V and 2 from J, leaving 7 bases between them. The CDR3 length is 13 residues. The germline gives CDR1 LGHNA, CDR2 YNFKEQ. The CDR3 spells CASSQTRTYEQYF. Here the CDR3 DNA reads TGTGCCAGCAGCCAAACGAGGACCTACGAGCAGTACTTC.

The V and J genes are TRBV5-1 and TRBJ2-2; tentatively, D is TRBD2 (6 bases). CDR1 is SGHRS, CDR2 YFSETQ, per germline. Trimming cost V 1 base and J 5 bases, with 18 bases left between them. The CDR3 has 17 amino acids. CDR3: CASSLMGLAGTTGELFF. CDR3 in DNA: TGCGCCAGCAGCTTGATGGGACTTGCCGGAACTACCGGGGAGCTGTTTTTT.

J is TRBJ2-1 and V is TRBV11-1; perhaps TRBD1 as D (5 bases). Trimming stripped 1 base from V and 6 bases from J, with 13 bases between. Germline V gives CDR1 SGHAT, CDR2 FQDESV (reference sequence). This CDR3 comprises 15 residues. In nucleotides, the CDR3 is TGTGCCAGCAGCTTAGGTTACCGCAGGGCCAATGAGCAGTTCTTC. Translating it yields CASSLGYRRANEQFF.

This clone was observed a handful of times. This chain joins TRBV2 and TRBJ1-5; 9 bases align to TRBD1. The CDR3 runs to 13 residues. V trimming: 8 bases; J trimming: 4 bases; junction bases outside the gene matches: 3. The germline V gene encodes CDR1 SNHLY and CDR2 FYNNEI. Here the CDR3 DNA reads TGTGCCAGCCTCGGACAGGGGAATCAGCCCCAGCATTTT. Amino acids: CASLGQGNQPQHF.

This chain joins TRBV6-5 and TRBJ2-7, with TRBD1 identical over 10 bases. V was pared by 0 bases and J by 5 bases, with 4 bases of the junction left unmatched. Germline V lookup: CDR1 MNHEY, CDR2 SVGAGI. The CDR3 runs 15 residues. The CDR3 spells CASSYSRQGAHEQYF. The DNA of the CDR3 is TGTGCCAGCAGTTACTCGAGACAGGGGGCCCACGAGCAGTACTTC.

This clone was counted between two and nine times. The rearrangement uses TRBV5-4 and TRBJ2-1, with a tentative D call TRBD2 (6 bases). Deletions cut 4 bases from V and 0 bases from J, with 17 bases between. Germline V gene lookup returns CDR1 SGHNT and CDR2 YYREEE (reference sequence). The CDR3 loop spans 17 amino acids. The chain's CDR3 is CASSPSMRDHSYNEQFF. The CDR3 DNA is TGTGCCAGCAGCCCGTCGATGCGGGACCACTCCTACAATGAGCAGTTCTTC.

CDR3: CASSRGGPGANVLTF. CDR3 coding DNA: TGTGCCAGCAGCCGTGGAGGTCCTGGGGCCAACGTCCTGACTTTC. The chain couples TRBV5-6 to TRBJ2-6; D might be TRBD2 (5 bases). Trimming shortened V by 4 bases and J by 2 bases, and 10 bases separated the two germline ends. CDR1 is SGHDT and CDR2 is YYEEEE in the germline V gene. The CDR3 extends over 15 amino acids.

This clone was counted a few times. The chain combines TRBV18 with TRBJ2-3; D perhaps matches TRBD2 (6 bases). Germline V lookup: CDR1 KGHSH, CDR2 LQKENI. Trimming shortened V by 4 bases and J by 6 bases, and 11 bases separated the two germline ends. The CDR3 has 13 amino acids. The CDR3 nucleotides read TGTGCCAGCTCACTACTAAGCGGGGATACGCAGTATTTT. Amino acids: CASSLLSGDTQYF.

This clone was seen more than once but under ten times. The chain recombines TRBV5-4 with TRBJ2-7; D perhaps matches TRBD1 (7 bases). The V and J ends lost 2 bases and 4 bases respectively, with 10 bases between them. Germline values: CDR1 SGHNT, CDR2 YYREEE (reference sequence). The CDR3 has 13 residues. CDR3 amino acids: CASSFSGGYEQYF. The CDR3, as DNA: TGTGCCAGCAGCTTCTCAGGGGGGTACGAGCAGTACTTC.

This clone was counted between two and nine times. The chain links TRBV7-9 to TRBJ2-7, with 11 bases aligning to TRBD2. Germline assignment: CDR1 SEHNR and CDR2 FQNEAQ (reference sequence). The CDR3 runs to 15 residues. V shed 5 bases, J shed 4 bases, and the junction held 7 bases outside the gene matches. The CDR3 here is CASSQRASGRYEQYF. Here the CDR3 DNA reads TGTGCCAGCAGCCAGAGGGCTAGCGGGAGGTACGAGCAGTACTTC.

V gene TRBV9 combines with J gene TRBJ2-3, with a possible D match to TRBD1 (6 bases). CDR1 and CDR2 from the germline V gene are SGDLS and YYNGEE. The V end was cut by 4 bases, the J end by 10 bases, with 13 bases between. CDR3 size: 12 residues. CDR3 sequence (DNA): TGTGCCAGCAGCAAACAGGGATGGGCGCAGTATTTT. Protein sequence: CASSKQGWAQYF.

This clone has just a few counts. This sequence joins TRBV2 and TRBJ2-3; 12 bases are a match to TRBD2. This CDR3 spans 17 amino acids. Trimming at V came to 8 bases and at J to 8 bases, leaving 17 bases not matched to a gene. Germline CDR1 and CDR2: SNHLY and FYNNEI. CDR3: CASAPSHGLAGLGTQYF. The CDR3 DNA sequence: TGTGCCAGCGCCCCCTCCCACGGACTAGCGGGGCTAGGTACGCAGTATTTT.

Only a few counts were recorded for this clone. The chain has TRBV5-1 and TRBJ2-1, with 13 nucleotides matching TRBD2. The CDR3 loop spans 15 amino acids. Germline lookup yields CDR1 SGHRS and CDR2 YFSETQ. Trimming cost V 5 bases and J 6 bases; bases outside gene matches: 5. CDR3 region: CASRLAGGPFNEQFF. CDR3 DNA sequence: TGCGCCAGCAGACTAGCGGGAGGGCCCTTCAATGAGCAGTTCTTC.

The chain uses TRBV7-2 and TRBJ2-5; D may be TRBD1 (5 bases). CDR1 is SGHTA and CDR2 is FQGNSA in the germline V gene. This CDR3 comprises 15 residues. V lost 0 bases and J 4 bases, leaving 12 bases between the germline ends. The CDR3 is CASSLAASRGETQYF. The CDR3 coding sequence is TGTGCCAGCAGCTTAGCCGCTAGTAGGGGAGAGACCCAGTACTTC.

The chain couples TRBV28 to TRBJ2-1; 8 nucleotides line up with TRBD2. The germline V gene encodes CDR1 MDHEN and CDR2 SYDVKM. The CDR3 contains 16 residues. The V gene end was trimmed by 6 bases and the J gene end by 0 bases; junction bases not matched to a gene: 7. In DNA form, the CDR3 reads TGTGCCAGCAGAGAAGCTAGCGGGCTCTCCTACAATGAGCAGTTCTTC. It yields the protein CASREASGLSYNEQFF.

This clone has just a few counts. The chain carries TRBV5-4 and TRBJ1-2; 8 nucleotides agree with TRBD1. This CDR3 contains 17 residues. The V gene end was trimmed by 5 bases and the J gene end by 5 bases; junction bases not matched to a gene: 17. The germline V gene encodes CDR1 SGHNT and CDR2 YYREEE (reference sequence). Here the CDR3 reads CASSFGQGRGFGYGYTF. CDR3 coding DNA: TGTGCCAGCAGTTTCGGACAGGGTAGAGGTTTTGGGTATGGCTACACCTTC.

This clone was counted between two and nine times. This chain uses TRBV14 with TRBJ2-2, with TRBD1 as a possible D gene (6 bases). Germline CDR1 is SGHDN and CDR2 is FVKESK. The CDR3 sequence is 16 residues long. Between the trimmed V and J ends, which lost 3 bases and 7 bases, there was a span of 18 bases. The CDR3 nucleotides are TGTGCCAGCAGCCAGAGGGAACAGGGAATGAACGGGGAGCTGTTTTTT. Its translation is CASSQREQGMNGELFF.